This T cell receptor (beta chain) is drawn from a study of cytotoxic CD8 clonotypes in ibrutinib-treated CLL. This clone was detected only a few times. Its antigen is as yet unknown. The method was immunoSEQ multiplex PCR; TCRdb's version includes in-frame clones alone and lacks a portion of them. The sample contains fewer than 400,000 clones, 67% of which appear only once. Notes on the study in general: Clonality was higher at ibrutinib response and returned toward baseline at progression.

The receptor's source is a human donor with chronic lymphocytic leukemia. The sample in question was PBMCs, obtained after 36 months of ibrutinib treatment.

This CDR3 is CASSPVLAGLHEQYF. CDR3 nucleotides: TGTGCCAGCTCACCAGTGCTAGCGGGGCTCCACGAGCAGTACTTC. V usage is TRBV18 and J usage is TRBJ2-7; 9 bases are shared with TRBD2. Unmatched junction bases numbered 7, after V lost 2 bases and J lost 5 bases. Looked up from germline, CDR1 is KGHSH and CDR2 is LQKENI. There are 15 residues in the CDR3.